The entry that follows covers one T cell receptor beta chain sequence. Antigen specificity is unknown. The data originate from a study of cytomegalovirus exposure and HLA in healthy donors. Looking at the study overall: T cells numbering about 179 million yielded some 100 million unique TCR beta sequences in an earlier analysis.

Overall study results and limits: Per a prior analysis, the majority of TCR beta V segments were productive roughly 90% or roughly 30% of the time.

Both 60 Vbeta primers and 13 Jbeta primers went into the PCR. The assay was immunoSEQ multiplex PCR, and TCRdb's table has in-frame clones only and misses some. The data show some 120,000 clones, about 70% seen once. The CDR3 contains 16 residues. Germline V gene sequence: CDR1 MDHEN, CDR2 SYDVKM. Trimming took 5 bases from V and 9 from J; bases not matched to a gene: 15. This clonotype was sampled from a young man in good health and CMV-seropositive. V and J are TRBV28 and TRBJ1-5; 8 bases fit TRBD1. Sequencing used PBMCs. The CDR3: CASSAPGTGGLRPQHF. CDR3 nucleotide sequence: TGTGCCAGCAGTGCACCCGGGACAGGTGGTCTGCGGCCCCAGCATTTT.